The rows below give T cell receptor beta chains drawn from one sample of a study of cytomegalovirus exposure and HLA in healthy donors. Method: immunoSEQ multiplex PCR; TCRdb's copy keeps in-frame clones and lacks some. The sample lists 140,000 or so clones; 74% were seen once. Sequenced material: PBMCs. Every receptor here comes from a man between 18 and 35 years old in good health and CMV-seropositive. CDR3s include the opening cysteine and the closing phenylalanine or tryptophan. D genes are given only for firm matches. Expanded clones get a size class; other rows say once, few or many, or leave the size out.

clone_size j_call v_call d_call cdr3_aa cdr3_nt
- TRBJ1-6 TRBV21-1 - CASPDRGPVGGSPLHF TGTGCCAGTCCGGACAGGGGGCCAGTGGGGGGTTCACCCCTCCACTTT
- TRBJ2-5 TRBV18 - CASSPTQGKETQYF TGTGCCAGCTCACCAACCCAGGGTAAAGAGACCCAGTACTTC
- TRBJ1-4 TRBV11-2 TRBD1 CASSRTGDNEKLFF TGTGCCAGCAGCCGAACAGGGGATAATGAAAAACTGTTTTTT
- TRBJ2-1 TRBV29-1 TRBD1 CSVSQGAYEQFF TGCAGCGTTAGTCAGGGGGCCTATGAGCAGTTCTTC
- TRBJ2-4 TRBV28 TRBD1 CASSPLGTGLAKNIQYF TGTGCCAGCAGTCCCTTAGGGACAGGGCTAGCCAAAAACATTCAGTACTTC
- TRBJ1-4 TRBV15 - CATNSYSAGDNEKLFF TGTGCCACCAACTCCTACTCGGCGGGAGATAATGAAAAACTGTTTTTT
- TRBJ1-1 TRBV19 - CASSNRYTEAFF TGTGCCAGTAGCAACAGGTACACTGAAGCTTTCTTT
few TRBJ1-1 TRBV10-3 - CAIAAGAEAFF TGTGCCATAGCCGCGGGAGCAGAAGCTTTCTTT
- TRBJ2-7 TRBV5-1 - CASSGDTNTYEQYF TGCGCCAGCAGCGGGGACACAAATACGTACGAGCAGTACTTC
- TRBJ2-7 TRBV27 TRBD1 CASRTGGSGYEQYF TGTGCCAGCAGGACAGGGGGATCAGGCTACGAGCAGTACTTC
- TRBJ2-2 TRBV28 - CATSTGELFF TGTGCCACCTCCACCGGGGAGCTGTTTTTT
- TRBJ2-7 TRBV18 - CASSPGKGLYEQYF TGTGCCAGCTCACCGGGCAAGGGGCTCTACGAGCAGTACTTC
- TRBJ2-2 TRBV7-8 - CACSLSGNTGELFF TGTGCCTGCAGCTTATCAGGGAACACCGGGGAGCTGTTTTTT
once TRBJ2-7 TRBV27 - CASSLGGHLYEQYF TGTGCCAGCAGTCTAGGGGGACACCTATACGAGCAGTACTTC
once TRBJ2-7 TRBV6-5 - CASSYSQAAPYEQYF TGTGCCAGCAGTTACTCGCAGGCCGCTCCGTACGAGCAGTACTTC
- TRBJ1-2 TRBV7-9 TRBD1 CASSRDRNYGYTF TGTGCCAGCAGCAGGGACAGAAACTATGGCTACACCTTC
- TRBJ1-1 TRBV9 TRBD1 CASSPQGTEAFF TGTGCCAGCAGCCCACAGGGGACTGAAGCTTTCTTT
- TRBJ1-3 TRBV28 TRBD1 CASRPGTGPGFGNTIYF TGTGCCAGCAGACCCGGGACAGGTCCAGGGTTTGGAAACACCATATATTTT
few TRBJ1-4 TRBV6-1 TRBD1 CASRVTGGGEKLFF TGTGCCAGCAGGGTGACAGGGGGCGGTGAAAAACTGTTTTTT
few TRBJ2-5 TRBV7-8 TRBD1 CASEGTDQETQYF TGTGCCAGCGAAGGGACAGACCAAGAGACCCAGTACTTC
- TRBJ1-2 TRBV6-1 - CASRPSGIYGYTF TGTGCCAGCAGACCTTCAGGGATCTATGGCTACACCTTC
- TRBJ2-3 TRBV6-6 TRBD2 CASSYSGTSPTDTQYF TGTGCCAGCAGTTACAGTGGGACTAGCCCCACAGATACGCAGTATTTT
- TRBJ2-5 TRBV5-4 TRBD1 CASSPGQGRDQETQYF TGTGCCAGCAGCCCTGGACAGGGCAGGGACCAAGAGACCCAGTACTTC
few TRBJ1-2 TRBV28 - CASSLKGLRGYTF TGTGCCAGCAGTTTAAAGGGACTGAGGGGCTACACCTTC
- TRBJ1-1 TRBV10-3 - CATTSAGVTEAFF TGTGCCACTACGTCTGCGGGGGTCACTGAAGCTTTCTTT
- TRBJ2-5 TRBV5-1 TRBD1 CASSSGTGQETQYF TGCGCCAGCAGCTCGGGGACAGGGCAAGAGACCCAGTACTTC
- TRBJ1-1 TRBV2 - CASSPRGAGANTEAFF TGTGCCAGCAGTCCCAGGGGCGCTGGGGCTAACACTGAAGCTTTCTTT
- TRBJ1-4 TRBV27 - CASSLWGRKLFF TGTGCCAGCAGTTTGTGGGGGCGGAAACTGTTTTTT
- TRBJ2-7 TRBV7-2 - CASSFAVAYEQYF TGTGCCAGCAGCTTCGCAGTGGCCTACGAGCAGTACTTC
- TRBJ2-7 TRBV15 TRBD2 CATSRGTTGGDEQYF TGTGCCACCAGCAGAGGGACTACCGGGGGGGACGAGCAGTACTTC
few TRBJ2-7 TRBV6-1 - CASSPGGGSYEQYF TGTGCCAGCAGTCCCGGTGGAGGCTCCTACGAGCAGTACTTC
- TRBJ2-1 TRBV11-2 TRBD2 CASSLRGSGELYNEQFF TGTGCCAGCAGCCTCCGTGGTAGCGGGGAACTCTACAATGAGCAGTTCTTC
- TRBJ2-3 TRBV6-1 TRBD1 CASSARGPDTQYF TGTGCCAGCAGTGCCAGGGGGCCAGATACGCAGTATTTT
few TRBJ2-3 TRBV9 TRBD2 CASSHGLVTDTQYF TGTGCCAGCAGCCATGGACTAGTCACAGATACGCAGTATTTT
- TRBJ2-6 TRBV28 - CASSLRQGRKGANVLTF TGTGCCAGCAGTTTACGGCAGGGGCGAAAAGGGGCCAACGTCCTGACTTTC
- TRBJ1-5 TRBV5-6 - CASSTLGADSGPQHF TGTGCCAGCAGCACCCTCGGGGCCGATAGCGGGCCCCAGCATTTT
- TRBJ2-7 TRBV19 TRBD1 CASSPGQLYEQYF TGTGCCAGTAGCCCGGGACAGCTATACGAGCAGTACTTC
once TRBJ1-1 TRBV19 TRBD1 CAAGTGQGIWNTEAFF TGTGCCGCTGGGACGGGACAGGGAATTTGGAACACTGAAGCTTTCTTT
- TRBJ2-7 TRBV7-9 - CASSRDRTDIHEQYF TGTGCCAGCAGCCGCGACAGGACTGACATCCACGAGCAGTACTTC
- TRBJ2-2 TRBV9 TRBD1 CASSVGTGAGELFF TGTGCCAGCAGCGTAGGGACAGGGGCCGGGGAGCTGTTTTTT
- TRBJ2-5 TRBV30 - CAWSGTGQETQYF TGTGCCTGGAGTGGAACAGGGCAAGAGACCCAGTACTTC
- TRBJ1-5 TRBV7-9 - CASSLGAGHNQPQHF TGTGCCAGCAGCTTAGGGGCAGGGCATAATCAGCCCCAGCATTTT
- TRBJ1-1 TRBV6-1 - CASSVWRNTEAFF TGTGCCAGCAGTGTATGGAGGAACACTGAAGCTTTCTTT
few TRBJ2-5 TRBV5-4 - CASSRHNQRETQYF TGTGCCAGCAGCCGACACAACCAACGGGAGACCCAGTACTTC
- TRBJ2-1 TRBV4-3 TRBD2 CASSQDLPGGPTYNEQFF TGCGCCAGCAGCCAAGATCTCCCGGGAGGGCCGACCTACAATGAGCAGTTCTTC
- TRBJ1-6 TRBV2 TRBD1 CASSGTGGANSPLHF TGTGCCAGCAGTGGGACAGGGGGAGCGAATTCACCCCTCCACTTT
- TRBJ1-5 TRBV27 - CASSSSMGKSQHF TGTGCCAGCAGTTCCTCAATGGGCAAGTCACAGCATTTT
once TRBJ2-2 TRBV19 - CASSIGQSNTGELFF TGTGCCAGTAGTATAGGGCAATCGAACACCGGGGAGCTGTTTTTT
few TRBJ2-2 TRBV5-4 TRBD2 CASLRWGGTGELFF TGTGCCAGCCTCAGGTGGGGGGGGACCGGGGAGCTGTTTTTT
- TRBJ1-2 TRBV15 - CATSRDYLADGYTF TGTGCCACCAGCAGAGATTACCTGGCCGATGGCTACACCTTC
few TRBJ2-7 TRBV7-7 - CASSLRQSYEQYF TGTGCTAGCAGCTTAAGACAGAGCTACGAGCAGTACTTC